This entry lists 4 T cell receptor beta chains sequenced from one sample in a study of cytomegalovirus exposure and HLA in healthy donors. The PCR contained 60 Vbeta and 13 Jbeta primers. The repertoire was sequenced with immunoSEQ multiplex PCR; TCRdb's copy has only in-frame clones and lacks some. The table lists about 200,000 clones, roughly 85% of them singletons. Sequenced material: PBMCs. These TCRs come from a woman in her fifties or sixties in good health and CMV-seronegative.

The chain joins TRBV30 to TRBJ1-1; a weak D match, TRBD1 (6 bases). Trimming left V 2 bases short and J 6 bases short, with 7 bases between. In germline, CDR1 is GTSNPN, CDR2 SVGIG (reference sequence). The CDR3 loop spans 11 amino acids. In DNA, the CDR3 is TGTGCCTGGAGTAACAGGGCTGAAGCTTTCTTT. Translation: CAWSNRAEAFF.

CDR3 sequence: CASSFSRAYEQYF. In DNA form, the CDR3 reads TGCGCCAGCAGCTTCAGTCGGGCCTACGAGCAGTACTTC. The chain employs TRBV5-1 and TRBJ2-7; D is uncertain. V lost 2 bases, J lost 2 bases, and 8 bases lay in between. This CDR3 comprises 13 residues. Germline V lookup: CDR1 SGHRS, CDR2 YFSETQ.

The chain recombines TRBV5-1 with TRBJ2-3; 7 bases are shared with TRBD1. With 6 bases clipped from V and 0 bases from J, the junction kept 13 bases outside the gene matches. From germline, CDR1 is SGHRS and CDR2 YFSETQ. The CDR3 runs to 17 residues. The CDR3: CASIMGPDRVSTDTQYF. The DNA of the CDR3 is TGCGCCAGCATAATGGGACCCGACAGGGTTAGCACAGATACGCAGTATTTT.

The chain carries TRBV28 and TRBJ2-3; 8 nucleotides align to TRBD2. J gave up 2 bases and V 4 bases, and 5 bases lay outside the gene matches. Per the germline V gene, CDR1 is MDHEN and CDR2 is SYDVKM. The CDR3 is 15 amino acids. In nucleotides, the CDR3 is TGTGCCAGCAGTTCTCTAGCGGGCAACACAGATACGCAGTATTTT. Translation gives CASSSLAGNTDTQYF.